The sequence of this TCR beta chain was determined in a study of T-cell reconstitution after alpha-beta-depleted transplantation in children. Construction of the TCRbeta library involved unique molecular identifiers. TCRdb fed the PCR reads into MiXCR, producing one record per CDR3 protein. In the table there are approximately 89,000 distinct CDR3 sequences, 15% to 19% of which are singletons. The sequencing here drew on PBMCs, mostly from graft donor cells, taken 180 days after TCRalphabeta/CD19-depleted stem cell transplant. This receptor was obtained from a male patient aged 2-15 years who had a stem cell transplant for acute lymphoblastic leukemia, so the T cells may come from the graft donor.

CDR3 DNA: TGTGCCAGCAGTTACCAGGGGGGAGGTGAGACCCAGTACTTC. Protein: CASSYQGGGETQYF. V gene TRBV6-5 combines with J gene TRBJ2-5, with D possibly being TRBD1 (7 bases). Trimming shortened V by 2 bases and J by 5 bases, and 12 bases separated the two germline ends. The CDR3 is 14 residues long. The germline gives CDR1 MNHEY, CDR2 SVGAGI.